What follows describes a single TCR beta chain. Its antigen is unknown. Base-call qualities are not available, and no considerably larger clone is one nucleotide away. The donors were healthy, HIV-negative adults who had no recently reported acute infections or vaccinations. Every donor was a Caucasian adult residing in Nashville, Tennessee, USA. CD4+ T cells were enriched through magnetic negative selection, after which naive cells were positively selected on CD45RA and the remaining negative fraction served as the memory subset. After blood collection by leukapheresis, PBMCs were isolated using Ficoll-Histopaque density gradient centrifugation and then cryopreserved in the vapor phase of liquid nitrogen. Analytical flow cytometry was used to check the purity and quantity of every magnetically sorted T cell population. Genomic DNA was isolated from every sorted fraction and measured by UV absorbance on a Nanodrop 2000c.

This sample was included in a study of shared clonotypes between healthy human individuals (dated by TCRdb to the early 2020s). Some background on the complete study: Three men and two women, aged 18 to 49 years, made up the cohort. Libraries were prepared and TCR repertoires were sequenced by different laboratories using diverse techniques, in order to increase sequencing depth and limit assay-specific biases. Per donor, leukapheresis produced somewhere between about 0.8 and 9 billion PBMCs. To estimate repertoire size and how much clonotype sharing occurs between individuals, the study deeply sequenced the blood TCR repertoires of five healthy adults. Per donor, three plates each were used for CD4 naive and CD4 memory, two for CD8 naive, and one for CD8 memory. Overall study outcomes, separate from this receptor: Even with the large sequencing depth, rarefaction of the sorted-subset datasets indicated that sequencing was incomplete. Only blood was sampled, and tissue TCR repertoires likely differ from those in blood. Compared with non-shared clonotypes, the clonotypes found in all four sorted-subset donors had higher generation probabilities. Because the study included only a small number of donors, the genetic and exposure-history diversity represented was limited. Naive subsets generally had larger estimated clonotype richness than memory subsets. Across several donors, about 5.2% of naive CD4, more than 3% of naive CD8, about 2% of memory CD4, and under 0.45% of memory CD8 clonotypes were shared. Based on pairwise subsampling, the degree of clonotype sharing among donors was expected to be affected by sequencing depth.

The CDR3 runs 17 residues from the cysteine to the phenylalanine. Solely the CDR3 DNA is kept, with 51 bases framed from the first base. Using the deep immunoSEQ assay, multiplex PCR amplified TCR CDR3 regions from genomic DNA. Extracted genomic DNA from each cell subset was spread evenly across all wells of several immunoSEQ 96-well plates, with each plate serving as a replicate. For sorted subsets, around 0.2 ug of genomic DNA, equivalent to 25,000 to 35,000 T cell genomes, went into each replicate PCR. Purified libraries were quantified with a Qubit 3.0 fluorometer, sized on a Bioanalyzer 2100, and re-quantified with the KAPA Library Quantification kit. Every immunoSEQ 96-well plate was sequenced on a separate single-read 150-cycle Illumina NextSeq 550 flow cell. Under the source paper's analysis protocol: Because the immunoSEQ output held only junctional sequences and lacked quality scores, the filtering could not match the filtering applied to full-length reads. To assign V/J genes and CDR3, sequences were annotated using PyIR, a Python wrapper for IgBLAST v1.9, with IMGT germline references. Reads were filtered out if the reads had weak V/J assignments (E-value above 1e-6), no CDR3, stop codons, out-of-frame junctions, or ambiguous translated residues. V3J clonotypes were defined as sequences sharing the same inferred V gene, J gene, and CDR3 amino acid sequence. Percentage overlap between repertoires was calculated by dividing the number of shared unique clonotypes by the size of the smaller repertoire. Three approaches were used to assess repertoire richness: RTK rarefaction, the Chao1 estimator, and Recon v2.1 estimates of unobserved clonotypes. Generation probabilities were computed with OLGA for all TCRbeta clonotypes obtained by the gDNA method from several donors. In its TCRdb copy, this immuneACCESS table keeps in-frame sequences only and misses some clones. Where compared with another copy, unresolved V genes explain less than half of these, and the others have no known cause. V and J calls plus clone size are reproduced from that table; the DNA served to infer D and trimming. The sample includes some 2.4 million clones, with 93% observed a single time. The top ten hold 0.35% to 0.45% of the sample.

The sample was naive CD4+ T cells from PBMCs. The cell subset or site label, as the study defines it: CD45RA+ positively selected. The origin of this receptor is a young man in good health. Some clones in this sample may be carry-over from other donors' samples. The chain couples TRBV21-1 to TRBJ2-5; the table's D call, TRBD2, has no DNA check behind it. TRBV21-1 is flagged as a pseudogene. The nucleotides read TGTGCCAGCAGCAAAGGTTGGGGACTCCCCCGTCCAGAGACCCAGTACTTC. The translation is CASSKGWGLPRPETQYF.